These 9 T cell receptor beta chains were all obtained from the same sample, sequenced in a study of CD4 T cells in relation to SARS-CoV-2 and coronaviruses. TCRdb keeps only in-frame clones here, not all; method: immunoSEQ multiplex PCR. There are some 19,000 clones in the sample; over 70% occur only once, and about a sixth lies in the top ten. Unexposed donor CD4+ T cells date from about 2011-2018, before the COVID-19 pandemic. The cells were cultured for under 13 days before CD4+ T cells were isolated. Which antigens these TCRs recognize remains unknown. The sequenced material came from CD4+ T cells from PBMCs, cultured in vitro. The receptors shown here come from a human donor in good health.

The chain links TRBV3-1 (or the pseudogene TRBV3-2) to TRBJ2-7, with a tentative D call TRBD2 (6 bases). The CDR3 runs 13 residues. The V and J ends lost 4 bases and 5 bases respectively, with 12 bases between them. CDR1 and CDR2 from the germline V gene are LGHDT and YNNKEL (reference sequence). The CDR3 protein is CASSLEGLNEQYF. The CDR3 coding sequence is TGTGCCAGCAGCCTTGAGGGACTCAACGAGCAGTACTTC.

The chain employs TRBV12-5 and TRBJ2-2; weak D call: TRBD2 (5 bases). Trimming cost V 3 bases and J 2 bases, with 22 bases left between them. Germline CDR1 LGHNT, CDR2 FRNRAP. The CDR3 contains 19 residues. DNA of the CDR3: TGTGCTAGTGGTTTCTTGGCGCGGGCTCTACATCAAAACACCGGGGAGCTGTTTTTT. It encodes CASGFLARALHQNTGELFF.

The chain is built from TRBV7-9 and TRBJ2-2; TRBD1 or TRBD2 may be the D gene (5 bases each). Germline CDR1 SEHNR, CDR2 FQNEAQ (reference sequence). The CDR3 has 14 amino acids. The germline V and J ends were trimmed by 5 bases and 1 base, with 8 bases remaining between them. Here the CDR3 reads CASSRDVNTGELFF. The CDR3 region has the DNA TGTGCCAGCAGCCGGGACGTGAACACCGGGGAGCTGTTTTTT.

V and J are TRBV5-1 and TRBJ2-5, with D uncertain. V shed 2 bases and J shed 4 bases, with 9 bases lying between them. CDR3 length equals 13 residues. Germline assignment: CDR1 SGHRS and CDR2 YFSETQ. The CDR3 sequence: CASSLNRLETQYF. CDR3 coding DNA: TGCGCCAGCAGCTTAAACAGACTAGAGACCCAGTACTTC.

This clone was picked up a small number of times. The chain recombines TRBV28 with TRBJ2-2; 10 bases fit TRBD2. This CDR3 has 15 amino acids. Looked up from germline, CDR1 is MDHEN and CDR2 is SYDVKM. The V and J ends lost 3 bases and 7 bases, in that order; junction bases with no gene match: 5. In DNA form, the CDR3 reads TGTGCCAGCAGTTTCCTAGCGGGAGCCAACGGGGAGCTGTTTTTT. This sequence encodes CASSFLAGANGELFF.

J is TRBJ2-2 and V is TRBV2; D may be TRBD1 (5 bases). Germline V CDR1 and CDR2: SNHLY, FYNNEI. This CDR3 spans 15 amino acids. Trimming left V 6 bases short and J 1 base short, with 12 bases between. The CDR3 coding sequence is TGTGCCAGCAGAGTTACAGGAATGAACACCGGGGAGCTGTTTTTT. Translation: CASRVTGMNTGELFF.

V usage is TRBV29-1 and J usage is TRBJ2-3, with 7 bases fitting TRBD1. With 6 bases clipped from V and 5 bases from J, the junction kept 5 bases outside the gene matches. Per germline, CDR1 SQVTM and CDR2 ANQGSEA. The CDR3 contains 12 residues. The CDR3 loop is CSVLQGKDTQYF. CDR3 sequence (DNA): TGCAGCGTGCTACAGGGGAAAGATACGCAGTATTTT.

The chain joins TRBV19 to TRBJ1-4, with TRBD1 matching over 7 bases. The CDR3 has 19 residues. Germline CDR1 LNHDA, CDR2 SQIVND (reference sequence). The ends lost 5 bases at V and 0 bases at J; junction bases unmatched: 15. The CDR3: CASSVVASNRGPTNEKLFF. CDR3 sequence (DNA): TGTGCCAGTAGTGTCGTTGCGTCAAACAGGGGTCCAACTAATGAAAAACTGTTTTTT.

The CDR3 nucleotides read TGTGCCAGTTGCAGGGCTAGCGTAAACACCGGGGAGCTGTTTTTT. It codes for CASCRASVNTGELFF. The genes are TRBV5-6 and TRBJ2-2; D is perhaps TRBD2 (6 bases). The length of the CDR3 is 15 residues. V dropped 8 bases and J dropped 2 bases, with 16 bases sitting between them. From germline, CDR1 is SGHDT and CDR2 YYEEEE.